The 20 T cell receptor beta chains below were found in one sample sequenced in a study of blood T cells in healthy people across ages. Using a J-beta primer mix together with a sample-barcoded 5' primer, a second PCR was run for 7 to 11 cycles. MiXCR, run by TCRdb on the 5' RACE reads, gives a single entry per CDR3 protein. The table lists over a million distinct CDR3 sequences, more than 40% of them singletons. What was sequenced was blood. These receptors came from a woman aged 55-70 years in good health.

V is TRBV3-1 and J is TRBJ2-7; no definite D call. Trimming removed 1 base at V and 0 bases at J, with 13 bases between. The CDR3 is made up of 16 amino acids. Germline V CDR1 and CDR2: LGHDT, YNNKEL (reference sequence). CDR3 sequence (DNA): TGTGCCAGCAGCCAAGGATCTTGGCGCCTCTCCTACGAGCAGTACTTC. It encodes CASSQGSWRLSYEQYF.

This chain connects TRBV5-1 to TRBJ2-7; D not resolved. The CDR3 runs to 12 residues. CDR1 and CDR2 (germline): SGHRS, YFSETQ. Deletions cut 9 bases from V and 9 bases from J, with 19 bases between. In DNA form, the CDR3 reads TGCGCCACCGGCCTGGGCGAAGGTGTGCAGTACTTC. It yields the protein CATGLGEGVQYF.

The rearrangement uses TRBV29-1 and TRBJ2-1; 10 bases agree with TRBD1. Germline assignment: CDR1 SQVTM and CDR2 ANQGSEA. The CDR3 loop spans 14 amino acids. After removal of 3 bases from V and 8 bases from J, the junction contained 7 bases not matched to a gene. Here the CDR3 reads CSVDPDRGPHEQFF. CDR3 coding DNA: TGCAGCGTTGACCCTGACAGGGGGCCGCATGAGCAGTTCTTC.

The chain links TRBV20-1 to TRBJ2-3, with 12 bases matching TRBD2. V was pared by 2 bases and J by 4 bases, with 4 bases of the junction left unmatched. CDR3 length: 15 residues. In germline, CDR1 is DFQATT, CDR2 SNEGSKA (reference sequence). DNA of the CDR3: TGCAGTGCTAGACCCCCTAGCGGGAGGGCAGATACGCAGTATTTT. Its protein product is CSARPPSGRADTQYF.

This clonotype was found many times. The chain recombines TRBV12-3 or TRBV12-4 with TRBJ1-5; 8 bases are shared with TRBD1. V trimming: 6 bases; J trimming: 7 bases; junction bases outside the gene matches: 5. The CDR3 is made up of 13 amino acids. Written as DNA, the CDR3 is TGTGCCAGCAGCGACAGGGGAGAACAGCCCCAGCATTTT. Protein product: CASSDRGEQPQHF.

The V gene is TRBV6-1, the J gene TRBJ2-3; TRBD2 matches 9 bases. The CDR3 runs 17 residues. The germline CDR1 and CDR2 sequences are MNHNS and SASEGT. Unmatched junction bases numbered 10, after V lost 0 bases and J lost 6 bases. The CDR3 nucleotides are TGTGCCAGCAGTGAAGCACCTAGCGGGACAACAGGGGATACGCAGTATTTT. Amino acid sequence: CASSEAPSGTTGDTQYF.

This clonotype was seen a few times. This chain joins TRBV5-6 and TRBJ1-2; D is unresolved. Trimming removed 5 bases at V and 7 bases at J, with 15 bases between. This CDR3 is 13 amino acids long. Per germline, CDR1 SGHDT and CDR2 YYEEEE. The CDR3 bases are TGTGCCAGCAGGGAGGTGGCAGTCGGTGGCTACACCTTC. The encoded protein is CASREVAVGGYTF.

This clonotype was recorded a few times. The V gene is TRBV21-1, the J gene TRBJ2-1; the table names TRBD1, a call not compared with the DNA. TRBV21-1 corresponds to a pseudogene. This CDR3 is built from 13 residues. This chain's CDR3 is CASSDPGLGEQFF. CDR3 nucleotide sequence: TGTGCCAGCAGCGATCCGGGTCTGGGTGAGCAGTTCTTC.

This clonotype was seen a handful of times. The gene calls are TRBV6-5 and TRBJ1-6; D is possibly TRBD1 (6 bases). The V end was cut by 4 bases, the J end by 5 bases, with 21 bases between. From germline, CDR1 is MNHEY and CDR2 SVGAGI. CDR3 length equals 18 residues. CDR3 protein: CASSFASTGSGNNSPLHF. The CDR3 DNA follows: TGTGCCAGCAGTTTCGCGTCTACAGGGTCGGGGAATAATTCACCCCTCCACTTT.

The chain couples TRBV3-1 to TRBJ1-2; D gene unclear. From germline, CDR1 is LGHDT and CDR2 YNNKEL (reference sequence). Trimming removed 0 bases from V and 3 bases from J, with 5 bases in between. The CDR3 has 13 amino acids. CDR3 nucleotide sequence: TGTGCCAGCAGCCAAGATTTCTACTATGGCTACACCTTC. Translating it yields CASSQDFYYGYTF.

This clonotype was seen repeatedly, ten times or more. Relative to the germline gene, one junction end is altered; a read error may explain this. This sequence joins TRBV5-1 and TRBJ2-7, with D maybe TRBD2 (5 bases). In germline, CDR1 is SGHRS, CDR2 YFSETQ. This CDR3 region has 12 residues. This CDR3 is CASSLVGSEQYF. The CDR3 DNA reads TGTGCCAGCAGTTTAGTGGGGAGCGAGCAGTACTTC.

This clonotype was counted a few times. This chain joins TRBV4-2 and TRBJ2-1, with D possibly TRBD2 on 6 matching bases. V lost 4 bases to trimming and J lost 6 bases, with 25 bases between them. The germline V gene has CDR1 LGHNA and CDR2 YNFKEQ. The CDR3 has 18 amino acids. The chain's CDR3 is CASSPNPGAGAELNEQFF. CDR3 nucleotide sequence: TGTGCCAGCAGCCCCAACCCGGGAGCTGGGGCGGAGCTCAATGAGCAGTTCTTC.

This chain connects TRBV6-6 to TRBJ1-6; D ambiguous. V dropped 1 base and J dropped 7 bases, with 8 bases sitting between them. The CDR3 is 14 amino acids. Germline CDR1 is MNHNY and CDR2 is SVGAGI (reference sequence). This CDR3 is CASSYFGQNSPLHF. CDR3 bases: TGTGCCAGCAGTTACTTTGGCCAAAATTCACCCCTCCACTTT.

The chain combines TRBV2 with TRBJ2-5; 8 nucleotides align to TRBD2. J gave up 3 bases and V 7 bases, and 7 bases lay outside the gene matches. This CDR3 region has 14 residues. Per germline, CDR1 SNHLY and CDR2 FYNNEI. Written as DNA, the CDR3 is TGTGCCAGCAACCGGGGGGGAGTCGAAGAGACCCAGTACTTC. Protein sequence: CASNRGGVEETQYF.

The chain's CDR3 is CATSGRGLAGGSYNEQFF. For the CDR3, the DNA is TGTGCCACCAGCGGCAGGGGGCTAGCGGGAGGCTCCTACAATGAGCAGTTCTTC. The chain recombines TRBV15 with TRBJ2-1; 11 nucleotides match TRBD2. This CDR3 spans 18 amino acids. V was clipped by 5 bases and J by 0 bases; unmatched bases: 9. Germline CDR1 LNHNV, CDR2 YYDKDF (reference sequence). Using reference TRBV15 and TRBJ2-1 for the parts outside the CDR3, the full variable domain is DAMVIQNPRYQVTQFGKPVTLSCSQTLNHNVMYWYQQKSSQAPKLLFHYYDKDFNNEADTPDNFQSRRPNTSFCFLDIRSPGLGDTAMYLCATSGRGLAGGSYNEQFFGPGTRLTVL.

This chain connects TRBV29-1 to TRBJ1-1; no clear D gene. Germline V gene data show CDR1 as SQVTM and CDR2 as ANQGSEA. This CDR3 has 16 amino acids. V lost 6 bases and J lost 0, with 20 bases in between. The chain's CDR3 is CSVTEESPSLNTEAFF. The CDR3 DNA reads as TGCAGCGTCACGGAGGAATCCCCCAGCCTGAACACTGAAGCTTTCTTT.

Written as DNA, the CDR3 is TGCAGCGTTGAAGATCGCGGGCGTACGCAGTATTTT. Protein product: CSVEDRGRTQYF. The V gene is TRBV29-1, the J gene TRBJ2-3; perhaps TRBD2 as D (5 bases). Deletions cut 0 bases from V and 8 bases from J, with 9 bases between. CDR3 length equals 12 residues. Germline lookup yields CDR1 SQVTM and CDR2 ANQGSEA.

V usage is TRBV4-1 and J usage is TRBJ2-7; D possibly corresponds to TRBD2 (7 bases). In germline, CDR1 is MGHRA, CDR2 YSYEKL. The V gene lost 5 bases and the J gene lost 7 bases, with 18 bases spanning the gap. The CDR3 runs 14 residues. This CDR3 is CASSFEGGNNEQYF. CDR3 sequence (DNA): TGCGCCAGCAGCTTCGAGGGGGGGAACAATGAGCAGTACTTC.

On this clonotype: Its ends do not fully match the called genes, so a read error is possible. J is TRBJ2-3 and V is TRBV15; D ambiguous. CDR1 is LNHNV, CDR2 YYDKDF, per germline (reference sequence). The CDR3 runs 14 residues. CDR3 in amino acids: CAASRDHGTDTQYF. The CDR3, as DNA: TGTGCCGCCAGCAGAGATCACGGAACAGATACGCAGTATTTT. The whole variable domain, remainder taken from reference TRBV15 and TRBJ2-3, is DAMVIQNPRYQVTQFGKPVTLSCSQTLNHNVMYWYQQKSSQAPKLLFHYYDKDFNNEADTPDNFQSRRPNTSFCFLDIRSPGLGDTAMYLCAASRDHGTDTQYFGPGTRLTVL.

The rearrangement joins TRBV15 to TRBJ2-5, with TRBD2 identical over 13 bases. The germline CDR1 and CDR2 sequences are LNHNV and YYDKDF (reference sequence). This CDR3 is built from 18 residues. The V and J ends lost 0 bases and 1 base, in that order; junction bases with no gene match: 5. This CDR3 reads CATSRDLGLAGSQETQYF. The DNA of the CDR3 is TGTGCCACCAGCAGAGATCTGGGACTAGCGGGATCCCAAGAGACCCAGTACTTC. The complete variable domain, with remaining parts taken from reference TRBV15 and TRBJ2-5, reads DAMVIQNPRYQVTQFGKPVTLSCSQTLNHNVMYWYQQKSSQAPKLLFHYYDKDFNNEADTPDNFQSRRPNTSFCFLDIRSPGLGDTAMYLCATSRDLGLAGSQETQYFGPGTRLLVL.